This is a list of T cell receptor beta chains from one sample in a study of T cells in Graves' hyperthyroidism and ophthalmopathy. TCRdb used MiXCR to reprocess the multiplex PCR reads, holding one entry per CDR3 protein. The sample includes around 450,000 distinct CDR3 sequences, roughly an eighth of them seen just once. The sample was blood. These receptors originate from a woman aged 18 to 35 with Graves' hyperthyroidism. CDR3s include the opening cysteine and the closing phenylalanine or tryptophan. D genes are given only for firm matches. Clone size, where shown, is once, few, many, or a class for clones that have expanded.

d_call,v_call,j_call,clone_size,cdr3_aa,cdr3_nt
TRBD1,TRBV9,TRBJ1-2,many,CASRKLQGSSYGYTF,TGTGCCAGCAGGAAGTTACAGGGGAGTTCCTATGGCTACACCTTC
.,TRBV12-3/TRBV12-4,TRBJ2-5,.,CASRGLETQYF,TGTGCCAGCAGGGGTTTGGAGACCCAGTACTTC
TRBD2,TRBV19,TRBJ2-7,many,CASSAAGGPWEQYF,TGTGCCAGTAGCGCGGCGGGAGGGCCGTGGGAGCAGTACTTC
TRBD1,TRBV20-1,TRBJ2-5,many,CSAPDRGFETQYF,TGCAGTGCACCCGACAGGGGGTTCGAGACCCAGTACTTC
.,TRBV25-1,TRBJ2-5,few,CASSDWLEDGTWETQYF,TGTGCCAGCAGTGATTGGCTCGAGGACGGGACCTGGGAGACCCAGTACTTC
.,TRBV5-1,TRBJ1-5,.,CASSPEGNQPQHF,TGCGCCAGCAGCCCGGAGGGCAATCAGCCCCAGCATTTT
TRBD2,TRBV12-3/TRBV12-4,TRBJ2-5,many,CASSLFLAGTGRETQYF,TGTGCCAGCAGTTTATTCCTAGCGGGTACCGGGAGGGAGACCCAGTACTTC
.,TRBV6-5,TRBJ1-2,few,CASSYGRIYGYTF,TGTGCCAGCAGTTACGGACGGATCTATGGCTACACCTTC
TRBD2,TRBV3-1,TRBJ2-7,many,CASSQMAGGGEQYF,TGTGCCAGCAGCCAAATGGCGGGAGGCGGGGAGCAGTACTTC
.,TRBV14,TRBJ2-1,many,CASSQDVGQGDEQFF,TGTGCCAGCAGCCAAGACGTAGGACAAGGCGATGAGCAGTTCTTC
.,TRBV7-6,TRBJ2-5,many,CASQGQRLETQYF,TGTGCCAGCCAGGGGCAGAGGTTAGAGACCCAGTACTTC
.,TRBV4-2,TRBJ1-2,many,CASSQVPGFLNYGYTF,TGTGCCAGCAGCCAAGTGCCGGGGTTCTTGAACTATGGCTACACCTTC
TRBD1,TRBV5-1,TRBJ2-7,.,CASSYLSGQGAREQYF,TGCGCCAGCAGCTACCTTTCGGGACAGGGGGCTCGTGAGCAGTACTTC
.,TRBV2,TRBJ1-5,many,CASSARAVSNQPQHF,TGTGCCAGCAGCGCCAGGGCCGTCAGCAATCAGCCCCAGCATTTT
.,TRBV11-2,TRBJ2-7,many,CASSWLRSPYEQYF,TGTGCCAGCAGCTGGTTGAGGAGTCCCTACGAGCAGTACTTC
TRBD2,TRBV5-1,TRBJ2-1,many,CASNRLGRGAYNEQFF,TGCGCCAGCAATCGTCTGGGGCGGGGGGCCTACAATGAGCAGTTCTTC
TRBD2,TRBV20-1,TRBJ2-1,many,CSARDPDPRRTSGSYNEQFF,TGCAGTGCTAGAGATCCCGACCCACGTAGGACTAGCGGGAGTTATAATGAGCAGTTCTTC
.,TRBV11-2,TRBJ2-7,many,CASSIDKSYEQYF,TGTGCCAGCAGCATTGACAAGTCCTACGAGCAGTACTTC